The 32 T cell receptor beta chains below all came from one sample that was sequenced in a study of blood T cell repertoires in COVID-19. Profiled with immunoSEQ multiplex PCR; TCRdb holds only in-frame clones, not every one. The table records around 220,000 clones, approximately 90% of them present only once. The sample was peripheral blood. These receptors were obtained from a man aged 45-60 years with acute or convalescent COVID-19.

This sequence joins TRBV12-5 and TRBJ1-6, with D hard to call. Trimming removed 1 base at V and 8 bases at J, with 6 bases between. Germline V gives CDR1 LGHNT, CDR2 FRNRAP. The CDR3 spans 13 residues. The DNA for the CDR3 is TGTGCTAGTGGTTTGGAAGCCGATTCACCCCTCCACTTT. Protein sequence: CASGLEADSPLHF.

The rearrangement uses TRBV6-5 and TRBJ2-4, with no clear D. CDR3 size: 15 residues. V lost 5 bases and J 0 bases, leaving 11 bases between the germline ends. Per germline, CDR1 MNHEY and CDR2 SVGAGI. This CDR3 reads CASSLRGLAKNIQYF. DNA of the CDR3: TGTGCCAGCAGTCTCCGAGGCTTAGCCAAAAACATTCAGTACTTC.

V is TRBV28 and J is TRBJ1-4; the D is unclear. The V and J ends lost 3 bases and 5 bases respectively, with 10 bases between them. This CDR3 has 14 residues. CDR1 is MDHEN and CDR2 is SYDVKM in the germline V gene. CDR3 sequence (DNA): TGTGCCAGCAGTTTGCCCAGGAACAATGAAAAACTGTTTTTT. Encoded protein: CASSLPRNNEKLFF.

The chain combines TRBV11-2 with TRBJ2-1; a possible D gene is TRBD1 (7 bases). The CDR3 totals 15 residues. The V end lost 5 bases, the J end lost 7 bases, and 18 bases lay between the germline ends. The germline gives CDR1 SGHAT, CDR2 FQNNGV. The DNA of the CDR3 is TGTGCCAGCAGCAAGAGACAGGGAGGTTGGAATGAGCAGTTCTTC. Translation: CASSKRQGGWNEQFF.

The chain carries TRBV11-2 and TRBJ2-5, with a tentative D call TRBD2 (6 bases). Trimming pared 4 bases from V and 5 bases from J, leaving 14 bases between. Germline CDR1 SGHAT, CDR2 FQNNGV. This CDR3 is built from 14 residues. CDR3 amino acids: CASSWGDRVETQYF. The CDR3 DNA sequence: TGTGCCAGCAGCTGGGGGGACCGGGTGGAGACCCAGTACTTC. Supplemented by reference TRBV11-2 and TRBJ2-5, the full variable domain reads EAGVAQSPRYKIIEKRQSVAFWCNPISGHATLYWYQQILGQGPKLLIQFQNNGVVDDSQLPKDRFSAERLKGVDSTLKIQPAKLEDSAVYLCASSWGDRVETQYFGPGTRLLVL.

This chain links TRBV11-2 with TRBJ1-2, with 10 positions matching TRBD1. Germline V gene sequence: CDR1 SGHAT, CDR2 FQNNGV. The CDR3 has 16 amino acids. Trimming cost V 4 bases and J 8 bases; bases outside gene matches: 13. CDR3: CASSSGTGASLWGYTF. CDR3 in DNA: TGTGCCAGCAGCTCGGGGACAGGGGCCTCCCTATGGGGCTACACCTTC.

This chain links TRBV5-5 with TRBJ1-1, with D maybe TRBD1 (6 bases). The CDR3 runs 14 residues. Germline V gene data show CDR1 as SGHKS and CDR2 as YYEKEE (reference sequence). V lost 5 bases and J lost 1, with 12 bases in between. The CDR3, as DNA: TGTGCCAGCAGGGTTACAGGGACGAACACTGAAGCTTTCTTT. Protein sequence: CASRVTGTNTEAFF.

The chain links TRBV2 to TRBJ1-5, with TRBD1 as a possible D gene (6 bases). Germline CDR1 and CDR2: SNHLY and FYNNEI. With 3 bases removed from V and 4 bases from J, the gap between germline ends came to 10 bases. The CDR3 covers 14 residues. The CDR3 bases are TGTGCCAGCAGTGAGGGGCAGGGGAATCAGCCCCAGCATTTT. Translating it yields CASSEGQGNQPQHF.

This chain uses TRBV2 with TRBJ1-1; the D gene is possibly TRBD1 (5 bases). Germline V gene lookup returns CDR1 SNHLY and CDR2 FYNNEI. The V end lost 4 bases, the J end lost 1 base, and 10 bases lay between the germline ends. The CDR3 consists of 14 residues. The CDR3 protein is CASSVDTANTEAFF. In DNA form, the CDR3 reads TGTGCCAGCAGTGTGGACACTGCGAACACTGAAGCTTTCTTT.

This chain uses TRBV5-6 with TRBJ2-7, with TRBD2 matching 8 bases. Germline lookup yields CDR1 SGHDT and CDR2 YYEEEE. The CDR3 consists of 16 residues. The V segment lost 0 bases and the J segment 0 bases; nucleotides outside the gene matches: 5. CDR3 region: CASSLADSGGSYEQYF. The CDR3 nucleotides are TGTGCCAGCAGCTTGGCCGACAGCGGGGGCTCCTACGAGCAGTACTTC.

The rearrangement joins TRBV5-1 to TRBJ2-1; no definite D call. V was pared by 3 bases and J by 0 bases, with 10 bases between. There are 15 residues in the CDR3. Germline V gene data show CDR1 as SGHRS and CDR2 as YFSETQ. The CDR3 region is CASSYLLSSYNEQFF. CDR3 nucleotide sequence: TGCGCCAGCAGCTACTTACTAAGCTCCTACAATGAGCAGTTCTTC.

This sequence joins TRBV9 and TRBJ1-5, with 7 positions matching TRBD1. The V gene end was trimmed by 4 bases and the J gene end by 0 bases; junction bases not matched to a gene: 16. Per the germline V gene, CDR1 is SGDLS and CDR2 is YYNGEE. The CDR3 contains 19 residues. The CDR3 coding sequence is TGTGCCAGCAGCCCCCGACAGGGCCCACAGGGGTATAGCAATCAGCCCCAGCATTTT. Its protein is CASSPRQGPQGYSNQPQHF.

The chain couples TRBV9 to TRBJ1-1; 8 nucleotides match TRBD1. Germline V gene data show CDR1 as SGDLS and CDR2 as YYNGEE. CDR3 length: 14 residues. Germline trimming cut 6 bases from V and 5 bases from J; bases unmatched to any gene: 9. The CDR3 loop is CASNEQGAGTEAFF. In DNA form, the CDR3 reads TGTGCCAGCAACGAGCAGGGGGCTGGGACTGAAGCTTTCTTT.

The chain joins TRBV2 to TRBJ2-3; the D gene is possibly TRBD1 (6 bases). Deletions cut 6 bases from V and 5 bases from J, with 12 bases between. CDR1 and CDR2 from the germline V gene are SNHLY and FYNNEI. The CDR3 extends over 13 amino acids. Here the CDR3 DNA reads TGTGCCAGCAGCGAATCAGGGGAAGATACGCAGTATTTT. It translates to CASSESGEDTQYF.

The J gene is TRBJ1-2, the V gene TRBV5-1; TRBD1 might be the D (5 bases). The length of the CDR3 is 12 residues. The germline V and J ends were trimmed by 5 bases and 10 bases, with 15 bases remaining between them. Germline assignment: CDR1 SGHRS and CDR2 YFSETQ. CDR3 in amino acids: CASSDSPRDYTF. As DNA, the CDR3 is TGCGCCAGCAGTGACAGCCCCAGGGACTACACCTTC.

V usage is TRBV18 and J usage is TRBJ2-7, with 8 bases lining up with TRBD1. Germline-derived CDR1 and CDR2 are KGHSH and LQKENI. This CDR3 spans 14 amino acids. Trimming cost V 3 bases and J 10 bases; bases outside gene matches: 11. CDR3 nucleotide sequence: TGTGCCAGCTCACCGGAAGGGACAGGCGGAGAACAGTACTTC. Its protein is CASSPEGTGGEQYF.

CDR3: CASGEGGSTSPLHF. CDR3 coding DNA: TGCGCCAGCGGGGAGGGGGGTAGTACTTCACCCCTCCACTTT. V is TRBV10-2 and J is TRBJ1-6; D perhaps matches TRBD1 (6 bases). The CDR3 loop spans 14 amino acids. The germline gives CDR1 WSHSY, CDR2 SAAADI. V lost 8 bases and J lost 9, with 17 bases in between.

This clone was recorded once. V usage is TRBV5-1 and J usage is TRBJ2-1, with TRBD1 matching over 8 bases. The CDR3 extends over 15 amino acids. Germline trimming cut 0 bases from V and 6 bases from J; bases unmatched to any gene: 5. Germline values: CDR1 SGHRS, CDR2 YFSETQ. CDR3 in amino acids: CASSLGQGAGNEQFF. CDR3 nucleotide sequence: TGCGCCAGCAGCTTGGGCCAGGGGGCAGGCAATGAGCAGTTCTTC.

V is TRBV5-8 and J is TRBJ1-6, with D possibly matching TRBD1 (6 bases). Germline assignment: CDR1 SGHTS and CDR2 YDEGEE. The CDR3 extends over 15 amino acids. The V end lost 5 bases, the J end lost 6 bases, and 15 bases lay between the germline ends. The CDR3: CASRKGGVFNSPLHF. The DNA of the CDR3 is TGTGCCAGCAGAAAAGGGGGGGTTTTTAATTCACCCCTCCACTTT.

The rearrangement links TRBV2 to TRBJ1-2; 9 bases fit TRBD1. This CDR3 comprises 11 residues. Per the germline V gene, CDR1 is SNHLY and CDR2 is FYNNEI. Trimming removed 9 bases from V and 4 bases from J; junction bases left unmatched: 0. The CDR3 DNA follows: TGTGCCAGGGACAGGGGCTATGGCTACACCTTC. Translation gives CARDRGYGYTF.

J is TRBJ2-1 and V is TRBV27; D perhaps matches TRBD2 (6 bases). Germline V gene data show CDR1 as MNHEY and CDR2 as SMNVEV (reference sequence). V lost 3 bases and J lost 4, with 13 bases in between. The CDR3 covers 15 residues. CDR3 in amino acids: CASSLAGPWYNEQFF. CDR3 sequence (DNA): TGTGCCAGCAGTTTGGCGGGACCGTGGTACAATGAGCAGTTCTTC.

The V gene is TRBV21-1, the J gene TRBJ2-7; no check of the table's D call, TRBD1, against the DNA was made. TRBV21-1 is marked as a pseudogene. CDR3 size: 15 residues. The CDR3: CASSTQGHRSYEQYF. The CDR3 DNA reads TGTGCCAGCAGCACACAGGGTCACCGCTCCTACGAGCAGTACTTC.

The gene calls are TRBV18 and TRBJ1-1, with TRBD1 matching 9 bases. Germline lookup yields CDR1 KGHSH and CDR2 LQKENI. The CDR3 covers 17 residues. V dropped 3 bases and J dropped 0; count of bases not matched to a gene: 8. The CDR3 is CASSPSQGARVNTEAFF. The CDR3 nucleotides read TGTGCCAGCTCACCTTCACAGGGGGCACGGGTGAACACTGAAGCTTTCTTT.

A remark on this clone: The sample has other DNA sequences that encode this CDR3 too. This chain uses TRBV29-1 with TRBJ2-7, with a tentative D call TRBD2 (6 bases). Trimming removed 6 bases from V and 4 bases from J, with 13 bases in between. The CDR3 extends over 12 amino acids. Germline CDR1 reads SQVTM; CDR2 reads ANQGSEA. CDR3 amino acids: CSVGRDSYEQYF. The CDR3 nucleotides read TGCAGCGTGGGGCGGGATAGTTACGAGCAGTACTTC.

This clone turned up a few times. The chain is built from TRBV21-1 and TRBJ1-2; the table calls TRBD1, which could not be checked here. TRBV21-1 is deemed a pseudogene. This CDR3 has 16 residues. The CDR3 region is CASSKAWNSPPYGYTF. DNA for the CDR3: TGTGCCAGCAGCAAAGCCTGGAACAGTCCCCCCTATGGCTACACCTTC.

V gene TRBV3-1 (or the pseudogene TRBV3-2) combines with J gene TRBJ2-3, with 8 bases that match TRBD1. Per germline, CDR1 LGHDT and CDR2 YNNKEL (reference sequence). This CDR3 region has 15 residues. Trimming removed 1 base from V and 4 bases from J; junction bases left unmatched: 4. In nucleotides, the CDR3 is TGTGCCAGCAGCCAAGGACAGGGGAAGTCAGATACGCAGTATTTT. This sequence encodes CASSQGQGKSDTQYF.

The V gene is TRBV15, the J gene TRBJ2-7; the match to TRBD1 covers 9 bases. Trimming at V came to 3 bases and at J to 7 bases, leaving 7 bases not matched to a gene. CDR1 LNHNV and CDR2 YYDKDF come from the germline V gene (reference sequence). The CDR3 is made up of 14 amino acids. CDR3 loop: CATSRPGQGKEQYF. CDR3 nucleotides: TGTGCCACCAGCAGGCCGGGACAGGGTAAAGAGCAGTACTTC. The full variable domain, its missing parts supplied by reference TRBV15 and TRBJ2-7, is DAMVIQNPRYQVTQFGKPVTLSCSQTLNHNVMYWYQQKSSQAPKLLFHYYDKDFNNEADTPDNFQSRRPNTSFCFLDIRSPGLGDTAMYLCATSRPGQGKEQYFGPGTRLTVT.

Here the CDR3 reads CASSLIANYGYTF. CDR3 sequence (DNA): TGTGCCAGCAGCCTTATAGCTAACTATGGCTACACCTTC. The V gene is TRBV5-4, the J gene TRBJ1-2; D remains ambiguous. V was clipped by 4 bases and J by 0 bases, with 7 bases between them. This CDR3 comprises 13 residues. Germline-derived CDR1 and CDR2 are SGHNT and YYREEE (reference sequence).

This chain links TRBV5-1 with TRBJ2-3, with 9 nucleotides matching TRBD1. CDR1 is SGHRS, CDR2 YFSETQ, per germline. V lost 4 bases, J lost 6 bases, and 9 bases stayed unmatched. CDR3 length equals 15 residues. CDR3 region: CASSGGTGIMDTQYF. For the CDR3, the DNA is TGCGCCAGCAGCGGCGGGACAGGGATCATGGATACGCAGTATTTT.

The rearrangement joins TRBV3-1 (or the pseudogene TRBV3-2) to TRBJ1-6; 8 bases align to TRBD1. The V gene's germline CDR1 is LGHDT and CDR2 YNNKEL (reference sequence). After removal of 1 base from V and 10 bases from J, the junction contained 6 bases not matched to a gene. The CDR3 extends over 15 amino acids. The CDR3: CASSQGTGLRSPLHF. CDR3 sequence (DNA): TGTGCCAGCAGCCAAGGGACAGGGCTACGGTCACCCCTCCACTTT.

The chain links TRBV18 to TRBJ1-2; 7 positions match TRBD1. V lost 3 bases to trimming and J lost 2 bases; unmatched junction nucleotides: 9. Germline-derived CDR1 and CDR2 are KGHSH and LQKENI. The CDR3 totals 16 residues. This CDR3 is CASSPMTGTGNYGYTF. The CDR3 nucleotides read TGTGCCAGCTCACCGATGACAGGGACGGGGAACTATGGCTACACCTTC.

The CDR3 sequence: CASSGGSFEKLFF. CDR3 nucleotide sequence: TGTGCCAGCAGCGGCGGGAGCTTTGAAAAACTGTTTTTT. The genes are TRBV9 and TRBJ1-4, with D unclear. CDR3 size: 13 residues. Deletions cut 3 bases from V and 7 bases from J, with 10 bases between. The germline gives CDR1 SGDLS, CDR2 YYNGEE.